Listed below are T cell receptor beta chains from one sample, sequenced in a study of blood T cells in healthy people across ages. One entry per CDR3 protein results from TCRdb running MiXCR on the 5' RACE reads. The data hold about 680,000 distinct CDR3 sequences, with over 45% observed a single time. Sequences were obtained from blood. The receptors were sampled from a woman aged 60-75 years in good health. CDR3s include the opening cysteine and the closing phenylalanine or tryptophan. The D gene is left open where the match is weak. Size is stated for part of the rows, as once, few or many counts, or as a class when the clone is expanded.

J: TRBJ1-4; V: TRBV20-1; size: .; D: .; DNA: TGCAGTGCTAGGTCTGCCTACTATGAAAAACTGTTTTTT; CDR3: CSARSAYYEKLFF
J: TRBJ1-2; V: TRBV20-1; size: .; D: .; DNA: TGCAGTGCTAGAGGAAGGGAATCTAACTATGGCTACACCTTC; CDR3: CSARGRESNYGYTF
J: TRBJ2-5; V: TRBV29-1; size: .; D: .; DNA: TGCAGCGTTGACCCGTCCGATGAGCAGTACTTC; CDR3: CSVDPSDEQYF
J: TRBJ2-7; V: TRBV5-1; size: .; D: .; DNA: TGCGCCAGCAGCTCCAGGGGTTCTGGGTCGAACGAGCAGTACTTC; CDR3: CASSSRGSGSNEQYF
J: TRBJ1-6; V: TRBV12-3/TRBV12-4; size: few; D: TRBD1; DNA: TGTGCCAGCAGTAACGACAGGGGACGATCACCCCTCCACTTT; CDR3: CASSNDRGRSPLHF
J: TRBJ2-3; V: TRBV6-5; size: .; D: .; DNA: TGTGCCAGCAGTTCCCGATCCTTTAGCACAGATACGCAGTATTTT; CDR3: CASSSRSFSTDTQYF
J: TRBJ2-7; V: TRBV28; size: .; D: TRBD1; DNA: TGTGCCAGCAGTAAACAGGGGAATCGGTACGAGCAGTACTTC; CDR3: CASSKQGNRYEQYF
J: TRBJ1-4; V: TRBV4-3; size: .; D: .; DNA: TGCGCCAGCAGCCAATTTAAGGAATGGAATGAAAAACTGTTTTTT; CDR3: CASSQFKEWNEKLFF
J: TRBJ1-1; V: TRBV12-3/TRBV12-4; size: few; D: .; DNA: TGTGCCAGCAGTTTACAGTGGGGCGGGTCGAACACTGAAGCTTTCTTT; CDR3: CASSLQWGGSNTEAFF
J: TRBJ2-1; V: TRBV7-9; size: .; D: TRBD2; DNA: TGTGCCAGCAGACGTTCTACGGGACTAGCGGGAGGGCGAGTGGTTAATGAGCAGTTCTTC; CDR3: CASRRSTGLAGGRVVNEQFF
J: TRBJ1-1; V: TRBV27; size: .; D: .; DNA: TGTGCCAGCAGTTTCGCGGGATCCGCTGAAGCTTTCTTT; CDR3: CASSFAGSAEAFF
J: TRBJ2-5; V: TRBV5-1; size: once; D: .; DNA: TGCGCCAGCAGCGTGGACGGTCACAATGAGCAGTACTTC; CDR3: CASSVDGHNEQYF
J: TRBJ1-2; V: TRBV12-3/TRBV12-4; size: .; D: .; DNA: TGTGCCAGCAGCAACACCCGGGACCGTGGGGATGGCTACACCTTC; CDR3: CASSNTRDRGDGYTF
J: TRBJ1-2; V: TRBV3-1; size: .; D: .; DNA: TGTGCCAGCAGCAAAGTGGGCCTCTATGGCTACACCTTC; CDR3: CASSKVGLYGYTF
J: TRBJ2-7; V: TRBV12-3/TRBV12-4; size: .; D: .; DNA: TGTGCCAGCAGTCGGGACGGGGGGCGTACCTACGAGCAGTACTTC; CDR3: CASSRDGGRTYEQYF
J: TRBJ2-1; V: TRBV6-2/TRBV6-3; size: .; D: TRBD1; DNA: TGTGCCAGCAGTACCGGGACAGGGCCCTACAATGAGCAGTTCTTC; CDR3: CASSTGTGPYNEQFF